The text below deals with one T cell receptor beta chain. Its target is unknown. Sequencing used immunoSEQ multiplex PCR; TCRdb keeps in-frame clones, though not all of them. The sample holds some 2.4 million clones, roughly 93% seen once. V was shortened by 2 bases and J by 5 bases, with 12 bases between the two germline ends. The germline CDR1 and CDR2 sequences are SNHLY and FYNNEI. The CDR3 spans 14 residues. The data originate from a study of shared clonotypes between healthy human individuals. Background on the study: The cohort comprised a couple of women and three men. Their ages spanned 18 to 49 years.

Study-wide results and caveats: What naive subsets generally showed was a larger estimated richness than memory subsets showed. For sorted subsets, rarefaction showed incomplete sequencing despite large depth. The study found roughly 5% of naive CD4 clonotypes shared across a few donors.

The source is a man younger than 35 in good health. Some clones in this sample may be carry-over from other donors' samples. What was sequenced was naive CD4+ T cells from PBMCs. The subset denotes: CD45RA+ positively selected. The chain is built from TRBV2 and TRBJ1-1; the D gene is possibly TRBD1 (6 bases). The CDR3 DNA reads as TGTGCCAGCAGTGAAAGGGGGGGCGGGACTGAAGCTTTCTTT. This translates into CASSERGGGTEAFF. The full variable domain, with the rest looked up from reference TRBV2 and TRBJ1-1, is EPEVTQTPSHQVTQMGQEVILRCVPISNHLYFYWYRQILGQKVEFLVSFYNNEISEKSEIFDDQFSVERPDGSNFTLKIRSTKLEDSAMYFCASSERGGGTEAFFGQGTRLTVV.